Described below is a single T cell receptor (beta chain) sequence and its context. The sample is drawn from a study of blood T cell repertoires in COVID-19. Original data processing: Amplification of reference gene primers was used by the study to estimate nucleated cell counts. Profiled with immunoSEQ multiplex PCR; TCRdb holds only in-frame clones, not every one. V and J calls and clone size are those listed in that table; D and trimming were worked out from the DNA. This sample carries 81,000 or so clones, 85% of them seen once, and the ten largest clones take approximately 12%. Germline assignment: CDR1 KGHSH and CDR2 LQKENI. Trimming cost V 2 bases and J 5 bases, with 6 bases left between them. This CDR3 is 13 amino acids long.

The TCR was taken from a woman in her 70s with active or convalescent COVID-19. The gene calls are TRBV18 and TRBJ2-2, with unresolved D. The sample consisted of peripheral blood. The CDR3: CASSPLSTGELFF. Written as DNA, the CDR3 is TGTGCCAGCTCACCATTGTCAACCGGGGAGCTGTTTTTT.